This entry is about one T cell receptor (beta chain). Which antigen it targets is not known. No base qualities exist here, and no much larger clone lies one base off it. V gives up 8 bases and J gives up 8 bases, and the segment between their germline ends measures 12 bases. From a lookup of the germline V gene, CDR1 and CDR2 are MNHEY and SVGAGI. The CDR3 holds 11 amino acids from the cysteine to the phenylalanine. Of the read, only the CDR3 DNA is kept; its 33 bases are in frame from base 1. The source of the sample is a study of T cell responses to AZD1222 COVID-19 vaccine (dated by TCRdb to the early 2020s). Describing the broader study: TCR sequencing was performed for over 230 trial participants, of whom some 200 were given two doses of AZD1222 and around 25 were given two doses of MenACWY control vaccine. Trial participants were enrolled by age into 18-55, 56-69 and 70-plus year subgroups, with roughly 160, 29 and 62 TCR-sequenced participants respectively.

The CDR3 regions of human TCRbeta chains were analyzed by immunosequencing. The authors' pipeline ran thus. Repertoire TCRs were matched against a reference library of SARS-CoV-2-specific TCRs generated with the MIRA antigen-specificity platform. Breadth was defined as the fraction of unique TCRs that were SARS-CoV-2-associated, and depth was defined as the fraction of total T cells that were SARS-CoV-2-associated. Using the MIRA data, every spike-specific TCR was mapped to the spike region that the TCR reacted to and assigned to either a CD4 or a CD8 class. Log10-transformed breadth and depth values were compared by one-way ANOVA with Sidak's multiple comparisons tests. TCRdb mirrors the immuneACCESS table, restricted to in-frame sequences. Some clones are absent from its copies; in checked studies, under half trace to an unresolved V gene, and the reason for the others is unknown. V, J and clone size reflect that table, while D and trimming were determined from the DNA. The sample yields about 48,000 clones; about 86% were counted once. The ten largest clones represent 5.5% to 7% of the sample.

Broad study findings and their caveats: Vaccine-associated CD4 TCRs spanned the whole spike protein, with dominant responses in regions 160-218 and 743-854. Most participants were white British and females outnumbered males, and the authors suggested that clonal diversity may have been underestimated. After two AZD1222 doses, spike-specific TCR breadth and depth were significantly higher than at day 0 and than in MenACWY recipients. No day 14 peak-response samples were available, so repertoires were characterized only after the peak T cell response. The 56-69-year group was small, and its depth increase did not reach significance, likely because of low power. Reportedly, almost half of the unique spike-specific TCRs recognized epitopes lying outside the regions that are mutated in the B.1.351 and B.1.1.7 variants. Conclusions about previously exposed vaccinees are limited, since just 5 or 6 AZD1222 recipients were seropositive for SARS-CoV-2 at baseline.

This specimen's time point label, per the study, means: about 28 days (+/-7) after the second vaccine dose. Because spike-specific TCR depth and breadth did not differ between the two schedules, AZD1222 recipients who got a second dose at roughly 4 weeks were pooled with those who got a second dose at roughly 12 weeks. The vaccinee samples were drawn from two UK trials, COV001 and COV002, one of which was a single-blind randomized controlled phase 2/3 trial testing AZD1222 (ChAdOx1 nCoV-19) in healthy adults. For TCRbeta chain sequencing, PBMC samples were collected from trial participants at day 0 and at day 28 after the second dose.

The receptor was derived from an adult who received the AZD1222 COVID-19 vaccine. This sequence uses TRBV6-5 and TRBJ1-1; the D segment cannot be called with confidence. This material consisted of peripheral blood, taken 28 days after the second AZD1222 dose. The base sequence is TGTGCCAGCGTTGGGTGGCGAGAAGCTTTCTTT. Translation gives CASVGWREAFF.